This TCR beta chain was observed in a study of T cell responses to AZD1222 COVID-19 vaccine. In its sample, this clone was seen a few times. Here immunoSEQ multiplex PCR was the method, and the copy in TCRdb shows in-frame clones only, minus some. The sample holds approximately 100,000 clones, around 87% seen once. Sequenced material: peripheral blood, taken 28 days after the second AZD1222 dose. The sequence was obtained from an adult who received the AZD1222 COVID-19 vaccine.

CDR3 loop: CASSYSYNSPLHF. As DNA, the CDR3 is TGTGCCAGCAGTTACTCCTATAATTCACCCCTCCACTTT. The rearrangement links TRBV27 to TRBJ1-6, with unresolved D. The CDR3 loop spans 13 amino acids. The germline V gene encodes CDR1 MNHEY and CDR2 SMNVEV (reference sequence). Trimming removed 4 bases at V and 0 bases at J, with 1 base between.